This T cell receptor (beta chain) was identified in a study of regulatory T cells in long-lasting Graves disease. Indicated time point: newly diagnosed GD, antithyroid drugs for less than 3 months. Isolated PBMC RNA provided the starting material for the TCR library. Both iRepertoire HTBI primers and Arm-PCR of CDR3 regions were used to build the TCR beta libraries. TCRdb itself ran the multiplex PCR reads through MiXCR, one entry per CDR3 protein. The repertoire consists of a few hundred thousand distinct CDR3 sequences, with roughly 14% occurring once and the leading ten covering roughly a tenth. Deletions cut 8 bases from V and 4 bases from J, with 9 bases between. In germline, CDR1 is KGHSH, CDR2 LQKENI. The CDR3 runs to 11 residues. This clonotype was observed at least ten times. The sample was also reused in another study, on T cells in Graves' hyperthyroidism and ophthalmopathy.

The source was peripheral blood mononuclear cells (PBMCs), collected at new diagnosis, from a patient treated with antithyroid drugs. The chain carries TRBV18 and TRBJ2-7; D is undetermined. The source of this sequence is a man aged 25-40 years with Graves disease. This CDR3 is CASSPGYEQYF. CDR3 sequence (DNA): TGTGCCAGCAGCCCAGGATACGAGCAGTACTTC.